This note documents a single T cell receptor (beta chain) sequence. Its antigen is not known. The sample belongs to a study of tumor-infiltrating lymphocytes in primary liver carcinoma. Starting material of approximately 500 ng total RNA yielded TCR beta cDNA via a constant-region primer. Amplification in three nested multiplex PCR rounds with slightly modified ARM-PCR gave rise to TCR beta libraries. TRBV1-TRBV30 forward primers and a C-beta reverse primer were used in the first two PCR rounds, which each ran for around 10 cycles. Via MiXCR, TCRdb re-called the multiplex PCR reads, giving one row per CDR3 protein. The table lists about 100,000 distinct CDR3 sequences, around three quarters of them singletons, with around 9.5% in the top ten. Study findings and constraints: Whereas tumor region pairs overlapped more, tumor-adjacent and tumor-blood pairs overlapped less. Merely about 7-25% of top clones occurred in all five tumor regions.

RNA and DNA were co-extracted from around 20-30 mg of unsorted bulk tissue. Treatment-naive at the time, the patients had chronic HBV infection. Researchers took samples from five separate regions of each tumor. Germline V gene lookup returns CDR1 MDHEN and CDR2 SYDVKM. With 6 bases removed from V and 5 bases from J, the gap between germline ends came to 11 bases. The CDR3 is 13 residues long. The rearrangement joins TRBV28 to TRBJ2-4, with D unresolved. This TCR derives from a woman aged 55-69 years with primary liver carcinoma and hepatitis B virus infection. Sequencing used liver tumor tissue from sampling region 5. As to subset: tumor region T5, tumor centre. The CDR3 here is CASSGHPQNIQYF. The CDR3 region has the DNA TGTGCCAGCAGCGGGCATCCCCAAAACATTCAGTACTTC.